This T cell receptor beta chain was found in a study of human T cells and chemical hapten exposure. Turning to the study itself: An area of 2 cm by 2 cm on upper inner arm skin received 2% DPC for sensitization.

Specified time point: patch test 2, 6 weeks after DPC sensitization. Treatment in this sample: therapeutic diphenylcyclopropenone sensitization with weekly scalp DPC. This clonotype was detected ten times or more. The antigen is unknown. Germline V lookup: CDR1 SGHTA, CDR2 FQGNSA. V gave up 2 bases and J gave up 5 bases, with 8 bases separating them. The CDR3 is 13 amino acids. Study-wide findings and caveats: As the donors had alopecia, their immune response may differ from healthy people's. Large CDR3 similarity clusters arose significantly more often from expanded TCRs than from controls.

TCRdb re-analysed the RACE reads in MiXCR, keeping a single row per CDR3 protein. The sample lists 35,000 to 45,000 distinct CDR3 sequences, around 9.3% seen once, with roughly 15% in the top ten. The clonotype originates from a middle-aged woman with alopecia areata. Some clones in this sample may be carry-over from other donors' samples. The chain couples TRBV7-2 to TRBJ2-3; no definite D call. The source material was whole blood, sampled in connection with sensitization to the hapten diphenylcyclopropenone (DPC). CDR3: CASSLPGQDTQYF. DNA of the CDR3: TGTGCCAGCAGCTTACCCGGTCAAGATACGCAGTATTTT.